This section outlines one T cell receptor beta chain sequence together with its context. Other nucleotide sequences from this sample produce the same CDR3. The data originate from a study of blood T cell repertoires in COVID-19. Study context: Samples taken during acute and convalescent COVID-19 were collected in the United States, Italy and Spain. From T cells, B-cell-depleted T cells, or PBMCs came the material, which was cDNA or gDNA.

V lost 5 bases, J lost 1 base, and 6 bases stayed unmatched. The CDR3 has 15 residues. The V gene's germline CDR1 is MNHEY and CDR2 SVGAGI. Here immunoSEQ multiplex PCR was the method, and the copy in TCRdb shows in-frame clones only, minus some. The top ten clones hold 0.7% to 1% of a sample with roughly 480,000 clones, roughly 87% of them seen once. The chain joins TRBV6-5 to TRBJ1-1, with 8 nucleotides matching TRBD1. Sequenced: peripheral blood. This sequence originates from a man between 18 and 35 years old with COVID-19, enrolled during active disease. The CDR3 DNA sequence: TGTGCCAGCAGTCGGGCCGGGACAGGGAACACTGAAGCTTTCTTT. Its protein product is CASSRAGTGNTEAFF.